The next 20 T cell receptor beta chains were all read from a single sample in a study of shared clonotypes between healthy human individuals. Sequenced by immunoSEQ multiplex PCR; TCRdb stores in-frame clones only, minus some. The sample holds roughly 1 million clones, roughly 75% seen once. Sequences were obtained from memory CD4+ T cells sorted from blood. Described subset: CD45RA-negative fraction. The source is a man aged 18 to 30 in good health.

The V call is TRBV30, the J call TRBJ1-5; 10 nucleotides match TRBD1. V trimming: 2 bases; J trimming: 0 bases; junction bases outside the gene matches: 7. This CDR3 has 17 residues. From germline, CDR1 is GTSNPN and CDR2 SVGIG (reference sequence). For the CDR3, the DNA is TGTGCCTGGAGTAAGGACAGGGGGTCTAATAGCAATCAGCCCCAGCATTTT. Its protein is CAWSKDRGSNSNQPQHF.

V and J are TRBV6-1 and TRBJ2-1; perhaps TRBD2 as D (5 bases). V was shortened by 6 bases and J by 9 bases, with 12 bases between the two germline ends. Germline-derived CDR1 and CDR2 are MNHNS and SASEGT. The CDR3 length is 12 residues. CDR3 DNA sequence: TGTGCCAGCAGGGAGGTTCGGACTGAGCAGTTCTTC. This encodes CASREVRTEQFF.

This clone was recorded a few times. The rearrangement uses TRBV15 and TRBJ2-1, with 7 nucleotides matching TRBD2. With V trimmed by 3 bases and J by 5 bases, 7 bases remained unmatched. From germline, CDR1 is LNHNV and CDR2 YYDKDF (reference sequence). The CDR3 spans 15 residues. The CDR3 DNA sequence: TGTGCCACCAGCAGCGGGGGGATAACCGACAATGAGCAGTTCTTC. It translates to CATSSGGITDNEQFF.

This clone is a singleton in its sample. The rearrangement links TRBV15 to TRBJ1-4; D is unresolved. This CDR3 contains 13 residues. Germline V gene sequence: CDR1 LNHNV, CDR2 YYDKDF (reference sequence). Trimming took 3 bases from V and 2 from J, leaving 4 bases between them. The CDR3 loop reads CATSRDTNEKLFF. For the CDR3, the DNA is TGTGCCACCAGCAGGGATACTAATGAAAAACTGTTTTTT.

This clone has a count of ten or more. The rearrangement uses TRBV7-3 and TRBJ2-3; D perhaps matches TRBD2 (7 bases). Germline V gene sequence: CDR1 SGHTA, CDR2 FQGTGA. This CDR3 has 14 amino acids. V gave up 5 bases and J gave up 2 bases, with 11 bases separating them. DNA of the CDR3: TGTGCCAGCAGCCCGGGGGGCCCCACAGATACGCAGTATTTT. It encodes CASSPGGPTDTQYF.

The V and J genes are TRBV5-6 and TRBJ1-2; no firm D call. CDR3 length equals 15 residues. The germline V gene encodes CDR1 SGHDT and CDR2 YYEEEE. Trimming removed 0 bases at V and 0 bases at J, with 9 bases between. The CDR3 DNA sequence: TGTGCCAGCAGCTTGGGGTCTGTTTCTAACTATGGCTACACCTTC. Its protein is CASSLGSVSNYGYTF.

The chain joins TRBV5-8 to TRBJ2-5; the D call may be TRBD1 or TRBD2 (5 bases each). CDR1 and CDR2 from the germline V gene are SGHTS and YDEGEE. Trimming pared 4 bases from V and 2 bases from J, leaving 15 bases between. CDR3 size: 15 residues. CDR3 in amino acids: CASSRDLRDQETQYF. The CDR3 nucleotides are TGTGCCAGCAGCCGGGACCTTAGGGATCAAGAGACCCAGTACTTC.

Notes on this clone: The sample has other DNA sequences that encode this CDR3 too. The chain is built from TRBV6-6 and TRBJ2-1; 10 bases align to TRBD1. V was clipped by 4 bases and J by 5 bases; unmatched bases: 5. The CDR3 sequence is 15 residues long. In germline, CDR1 is MNHNY, CDR2 SVGAGI (reference sequence). The CDR3 loop reads CASSSPGTGDNEQFF. The CDR3 DNA reads as TGTGCCAGCAGTTCCCCCGGGACAGGGGACAATGAGCAGTTCTTC.

The chain employs TRBV10-3 and TRBJ1-3; D gene ambiguous. This CDR3 has 16 residues. Trimming removed 0 bases from V and 3 bases from J, with 12 bases in between. Germline CDR1 and CDR2: ENHRY and SYGVKD. CDR3 region: CAISESIALGGNTIYF. The CDR3 DNA is TGTGCCATCAGTGAGTCGATTGCGTTGGGTGGAAACACCATATATTTT.

This clone was seen a few times. The rearrangement uses TRBV5-1 and TRBJ2-2; D might be TRBD1 or TRBD2, each matching 6 bases. The germline V gene has CDR1 SGHRS and CDR2 YFSETQ. The CDR3 consists of 15 residues. V was clipped by 6 bases and J by 4 bases, with 16 bases between them. The chain's CDR3 is CASIPGGRSTGELFF. In DNA, the CDR3 is TGCGCCAGCATTCCCGGGGGCCGGAGCACCGGGGAGCTGTTTTTT.

V and J are TRBV5-1 and TRBJ1-4; D remains unclear. Germline loops: CDR1 SGHRS, CDR2 YFSETQ. The CDR3 sequence is 15 residues long. V lost 3 bases and J lost 13, with 22 bases in between. CDR3 protein: CASSSSDPLLNGLFF. CDR3 coding DNA: TGCGCCAGCAGCTCGTCGGACCCACTTTTGAATGGACTGTTTTTT. Variable domain in full (rest from reference TRBV5-1 and TRBJ1-4): KAGVTQTPRYLIKTRGQQVTLSCSPISGHRSVSWYQQTPGQGLQFLFEYFSETQRNKGNFPGRFSGRQFSNSRSEMNVSTLELGDSALYLCASSSSDPLLNGLFFGSGTQLSVL.

The rearrangement joins TRBV6-4 to TRBJ1-1; 8 positions agree with TRBD1. Germline V gene lookup returns CDR1 MRHNA and CDR2 SNTAGT. CDR3 length equals 14 residues. Trimming cost V 6 bases and J 0 bases; bases outside gene matches: 3. DNA of the CDR3: TGTGCCAGCAGAAGGACAGGGATGAACACTGAAGCTTTCTTT. Translated, it gives CASRRTGMNTEAFF.

The V call is TRBV5-1, the J call TRBJ2-1, with TRBD1 matching over 10 bases. The J segment lost 5 bases and the V segment lost 6 bases, leaving 8 bases of the junction unmatched. The germline gives CDR1 SGHRS, CDR2 YFSETQ. The CDR3 has 15 amino acids. CDR3 residues: CASKPGQGSHNEQFF. The CDR3 DNA follows: TGCGCCAGCAAGCCGGGACAGGGGTCCCACAATGAGCAGTTCTTC.

The chain has TRBV23-1 and TRBJ2-3, with D possibly matching TRBD1 (7 bases). TRBV23-1 counts as an open reading frame of uncertain function. This CDR3 has 16 residues. V dropped 5 bases and J dropped 4 bases, with 19 bases sitting between them. CDR3 region: CASSVPGGNRSDTQYF. In nucleotides, the CDR3 is TGCGCCAGCAGTGTCCCAGGGGGGAACCGATCAGATACGCAGTATTTT.

CDR3 nucleotides: TGTGCCAGCAGCGGCTTGTGGACCCCAATTTTGAACACTGAAGCTTTCTTT. Translated, it gives CASSGLWTPILNTEAFF. J is TRBJ1-1 and V is TRBV11-2, with no clear D. V was cut by 5 bases and J by 0 bases, with 19 bases left in between. This CDR3 region has 17 residues. The germline CDR1 and CDR2 sequences are SGHAT and FQNNGV.

The rearrangement uses TRBV10-1 and TRBJ2-7; 7 bases line up with TRBD2. The V segment lost 5 bases and the J segment 7 bases; nucleotides outside the gene matches: 11. This CDR3 has 14 amino acids. CDR1 is WNHNN, CDR2 SYGVQD, per germline (reference sequence). CDR3 DNA sequence: TGCGCCAGCAGTTCCGGGACTCCAGCGGGGGAGCAGTACTTC. Protein sequence: CASSSGTPAGEQYF.

V usage is TRBV5-5 and J usage is TRBJ2-7; 8 bases are shared with TRBD1. With V trimmed by 9 bases and J by 3 bases, 11 bases remained unmatched. The CDR3 length is 14 residues. CDR1 and CDR2 from the germline V gene are SGHKS and YYEKEE (reference sequence). CDR3 sequence (DNA): TGTGCCACCGGTGGGGCAGGGGGCTACTACGAGCAGTACTTC. The encoded protein is CATGGAGGYYEQYF.

The chain recombines TRBV30 with TRBJ2-2, with D hard to call. Per the germline V gene, CDR1 is GTSNPN and CDR2 is SVGIG (reference sequence). The V end was cut by 2 bases, the J end by 1 base, with 2 bases between. The CDR3 covers 12 residues. The DNA for the CDR3 is TGTGCCTGGAGTCAGAACACCGGGGAGCTGTTTTTT. It translates to CAWSQNTGELFF.

V is TRBV11-2 and J is TRBJ2-1; 9 positions match TRBD2. The CDR3 covers 14 residues. Trimming removed 10 bases from V and 6 bases from J; junction bases left unmatched: 10. Germline V gene lookup returns CDR1 SGHAT and CDR2 FQNNGV. CDR3: CATTSAGGPNEQFF. In nucleotides, the CDR3 is TGTGCCACCACCAGCGCGGGAGGGCCCAATGAGCAGTTCTTC.

This chain joins TRBV9 and TRBJ1-1; D is unclear. CDR3 length: 15 residues. With 0 bases removed from V and 1 base from J, the gap between germline ends came to 10 bases. CDR1 and CDR2 from the germline V gene are SGDLS and YYNGEE. CDR3 region: CASSVAVTWNTEAFF. The CDR3 coding sequence is TGTGCCAGCAGCGTAGCGGTGACATGGAACACTGAAGCTTTCTTT.